This T cell receptor beta chain was captured in a study of blood T cell repertoires in COVID-19. Background on the study: Researchers got acute and convalescent COVID-19 samples from the United States, Italy and Spain. T cells, B-cell-depleted T cells, or PBMCs supplied cDNA or gDNA.

Everyone who took part was 18 to 89 years old, and they came from 24 US areas. Participant reports of clinical history set cohort assignment. The CDR3 covers 15 residues. The junction had 12 bases not matched to a gene; V was cut back by 5 bases and J by 6 bases. Germline CDR1 is SGHTA and CDR2 is FQGNSA. This clone has just one count. TCRdb's table, derived via immunoSEQ multiplex PCR, lists solely in-frame clones and lacks some. The sample has some 97,000 clones; around 85% are singletons. The specimen sequenced was PBMCs or T cells enriched from blood (not recorded which). The clonotype originates from a woman in her forties or fifties who had recovered from COVID-19. The chain joins TRBV7-2 to TRBJ2-7; 8 bases are a match to TRBD2. The CDR3 spells CASSIKGTSAAEQYF. In DNA, the CDR3 is TGTGCCAGCAGCATAAAAGGGACTAGTGCCGCCGAGCAGTACTTC.